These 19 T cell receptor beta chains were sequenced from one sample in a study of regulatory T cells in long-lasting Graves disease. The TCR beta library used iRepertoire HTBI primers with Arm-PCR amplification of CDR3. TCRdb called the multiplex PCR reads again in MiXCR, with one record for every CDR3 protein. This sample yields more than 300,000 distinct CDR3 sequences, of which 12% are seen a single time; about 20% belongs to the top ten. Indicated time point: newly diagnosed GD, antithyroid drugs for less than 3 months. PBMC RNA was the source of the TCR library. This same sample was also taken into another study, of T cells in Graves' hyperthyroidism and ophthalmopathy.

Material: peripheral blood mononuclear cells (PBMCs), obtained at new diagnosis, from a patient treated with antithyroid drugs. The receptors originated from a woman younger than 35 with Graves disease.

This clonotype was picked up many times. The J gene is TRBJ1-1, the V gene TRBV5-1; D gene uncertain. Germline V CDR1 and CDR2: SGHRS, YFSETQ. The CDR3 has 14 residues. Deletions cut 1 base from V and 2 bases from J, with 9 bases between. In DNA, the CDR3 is TGCGCCAGCAGCTTGCTTCCAAGTAACACTGAAGCTTTCTTT. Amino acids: CASSLLPSNTEAFF.

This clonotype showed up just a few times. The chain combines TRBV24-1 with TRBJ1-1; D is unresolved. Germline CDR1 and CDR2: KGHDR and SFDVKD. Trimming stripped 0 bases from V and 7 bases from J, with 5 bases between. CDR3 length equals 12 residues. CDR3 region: CATSDLSGEAFF. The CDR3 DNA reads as TGTGCCACCAGTGATTTGTCAGGTGAAGCTTTCTTT.

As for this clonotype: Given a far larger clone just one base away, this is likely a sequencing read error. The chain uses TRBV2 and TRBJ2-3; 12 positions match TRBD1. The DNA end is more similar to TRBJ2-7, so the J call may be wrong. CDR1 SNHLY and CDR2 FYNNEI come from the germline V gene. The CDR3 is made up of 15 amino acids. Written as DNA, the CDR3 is TGTGCCAGCAGCCTCCCGGGACAGGGGGCTTACGAGCAGTACTTC. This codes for CASSLPGQGAYEQYF.

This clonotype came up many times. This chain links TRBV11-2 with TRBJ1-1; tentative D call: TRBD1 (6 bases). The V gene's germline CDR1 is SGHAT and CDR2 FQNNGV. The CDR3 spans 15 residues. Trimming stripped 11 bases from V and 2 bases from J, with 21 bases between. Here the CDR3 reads CAGTPLGTPNTEAFF. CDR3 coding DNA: TGTGCCGGGACACCATTGGGGACGCCTAACACTGAAGCTTTCTTT.

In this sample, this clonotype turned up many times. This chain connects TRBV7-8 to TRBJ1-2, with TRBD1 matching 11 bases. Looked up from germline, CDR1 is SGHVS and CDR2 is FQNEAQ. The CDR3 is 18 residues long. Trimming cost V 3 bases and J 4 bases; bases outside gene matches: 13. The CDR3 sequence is CASSFNSEGQGGSYGYTF. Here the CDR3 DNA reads TGTGCCAGCAGCTTCAATAGTGAGGGACAGGGGGGGAGCTATGGCTACACCTTC.

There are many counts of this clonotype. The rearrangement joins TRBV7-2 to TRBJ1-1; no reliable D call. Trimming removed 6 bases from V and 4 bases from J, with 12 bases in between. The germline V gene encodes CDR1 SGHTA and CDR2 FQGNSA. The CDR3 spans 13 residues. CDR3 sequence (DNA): TGTGCCAGCAGGACTAACCCCCTCACTGAAGCTTTCTTT. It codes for CASRTNPLTEAFF. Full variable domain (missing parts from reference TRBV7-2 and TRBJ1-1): GAGVSQSPSNKVTEKGKDVELRCDPISGHTALYWYRQSLGQGLEFLIYFQGNSAPDKSGLPSDRFSAERTGGSVSTLTIQRTQQEDSAVYLCASRTNPLTEAFFGQGTRLTVV.

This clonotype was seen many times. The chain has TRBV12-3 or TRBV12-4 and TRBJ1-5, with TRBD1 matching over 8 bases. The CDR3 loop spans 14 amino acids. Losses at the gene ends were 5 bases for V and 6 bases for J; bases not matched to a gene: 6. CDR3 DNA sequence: TGTGCCAGCAGTCGCTCAGGGGGCGGTCAGCCCCAGCATTTT. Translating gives CASSRSGGGQPQHF.

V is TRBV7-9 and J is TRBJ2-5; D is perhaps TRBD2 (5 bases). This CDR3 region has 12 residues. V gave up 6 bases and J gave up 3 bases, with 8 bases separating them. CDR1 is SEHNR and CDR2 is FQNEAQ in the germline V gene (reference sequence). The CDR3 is CASSSGEETQYF. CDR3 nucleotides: TGTGCCAGCAGTTCCGGGGAAGAGACCCAGTACTTC.

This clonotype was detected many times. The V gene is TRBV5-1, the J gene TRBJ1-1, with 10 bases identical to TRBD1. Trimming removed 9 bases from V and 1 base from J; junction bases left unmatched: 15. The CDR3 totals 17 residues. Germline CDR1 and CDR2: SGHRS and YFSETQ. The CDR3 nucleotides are TGCGCCACTCACGGAGGGGACAGGGGTGCCTCGAACACTGAAGCTTTCTTT. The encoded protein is CATHGGDRGASNTEAFF.

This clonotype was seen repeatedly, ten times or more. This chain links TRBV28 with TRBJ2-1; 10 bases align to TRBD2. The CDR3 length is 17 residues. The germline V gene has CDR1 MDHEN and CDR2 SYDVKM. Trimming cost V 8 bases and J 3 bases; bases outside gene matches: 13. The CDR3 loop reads CASYTAGGLADYNEQFF. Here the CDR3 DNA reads TGTGCCAGCTATACAGCGGGTGGACTAGCGGACTACAATGAGCAGTTCTTC.

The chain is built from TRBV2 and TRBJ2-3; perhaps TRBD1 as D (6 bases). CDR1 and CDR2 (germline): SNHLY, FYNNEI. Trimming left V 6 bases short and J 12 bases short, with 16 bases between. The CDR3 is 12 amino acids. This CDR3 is CASRPTRDTQYF. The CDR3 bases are TGTGCCAGCAGACCAACCCGGGACACCCAGTATTTT. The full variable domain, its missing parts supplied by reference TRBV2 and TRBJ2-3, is EPEVTQTPSHQVTQMGQEVILRCVPISNHLYFYWYRQILGQKVEFLVSFYNNEISEKSEIFDDQFSVERPDGSNFTLKIRSTKLEDSAMYFCASRPTRDTQYFGPGTRLTVL.

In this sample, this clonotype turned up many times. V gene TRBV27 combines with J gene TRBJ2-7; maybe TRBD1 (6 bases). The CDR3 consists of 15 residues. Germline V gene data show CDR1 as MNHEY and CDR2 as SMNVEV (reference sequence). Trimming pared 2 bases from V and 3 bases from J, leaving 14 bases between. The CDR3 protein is CASSLRGQPIYEQYF. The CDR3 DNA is TGTGCCAGCAGTTTAAGAGGACAGCCCATCTACGAGCAGTACTTC.

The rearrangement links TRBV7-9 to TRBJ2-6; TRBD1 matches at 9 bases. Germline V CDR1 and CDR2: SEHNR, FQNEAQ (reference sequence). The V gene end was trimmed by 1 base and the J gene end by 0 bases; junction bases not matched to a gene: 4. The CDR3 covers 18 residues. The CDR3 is CASSLVPGQGSGANVLTF. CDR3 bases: TGTGCCAGCAGCTTAGTCCCGGGACAGGGCTCTGGGGCCAACGTCCTGACTTTC.

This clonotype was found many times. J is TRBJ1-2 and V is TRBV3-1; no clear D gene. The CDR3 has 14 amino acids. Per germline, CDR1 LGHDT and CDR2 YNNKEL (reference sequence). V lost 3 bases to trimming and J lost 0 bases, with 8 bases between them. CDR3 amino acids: CASSQGITNYGYTF. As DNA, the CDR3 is TGTGCCAGCAGCCAGGGTATTACTAACTATGGCTACACCTTC.

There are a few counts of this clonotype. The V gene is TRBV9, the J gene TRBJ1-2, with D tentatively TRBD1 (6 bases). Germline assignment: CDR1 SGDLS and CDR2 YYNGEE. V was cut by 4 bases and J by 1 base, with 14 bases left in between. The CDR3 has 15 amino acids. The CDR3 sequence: CASSSSGGGNYGYTF. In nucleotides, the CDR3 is TGTGCCAGCAGCTCTAGCGGGGGCGGTAACTATGGCTACACCTTC.

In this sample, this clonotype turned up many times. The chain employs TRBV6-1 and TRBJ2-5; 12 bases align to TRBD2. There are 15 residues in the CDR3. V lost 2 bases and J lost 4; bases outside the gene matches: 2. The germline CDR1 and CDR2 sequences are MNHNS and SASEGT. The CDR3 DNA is TGTGCCAGCAGTGAACTAGCGGGAGGGCCAGAGACCCAGTACTTC. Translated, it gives CASSELAGGPETQYF.

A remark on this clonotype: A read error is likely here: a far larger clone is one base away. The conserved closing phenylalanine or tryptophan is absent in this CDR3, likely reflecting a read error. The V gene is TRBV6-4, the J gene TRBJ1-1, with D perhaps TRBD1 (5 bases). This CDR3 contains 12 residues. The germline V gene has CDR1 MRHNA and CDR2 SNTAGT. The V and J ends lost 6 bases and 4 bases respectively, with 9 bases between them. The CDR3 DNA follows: TGTGCCAGCAGCCCAGGGAGCACTGAAGCTTTCTCT. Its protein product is CASSPGSTEAFS.

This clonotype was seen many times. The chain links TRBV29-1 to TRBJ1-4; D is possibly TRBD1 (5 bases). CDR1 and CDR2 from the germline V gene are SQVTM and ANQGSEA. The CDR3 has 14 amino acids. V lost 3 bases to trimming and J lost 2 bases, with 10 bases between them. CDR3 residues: CSVDMGPTNEKLFF. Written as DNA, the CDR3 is TGCAGCGTTGATATGGGGCCTACTAATGAAAAACTGTTTTTT. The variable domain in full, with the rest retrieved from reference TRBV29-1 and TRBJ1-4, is SAVISQKPSRDICQRGTSLTIQCQVDSQVTMMFWYRQQPGQSLTLIATANQGSEATYESGFVIDKFPISRPNLTFSTLTVSNMSPEDSSIYLCSVDMGPTNEKLFFGSGTQLSVL.

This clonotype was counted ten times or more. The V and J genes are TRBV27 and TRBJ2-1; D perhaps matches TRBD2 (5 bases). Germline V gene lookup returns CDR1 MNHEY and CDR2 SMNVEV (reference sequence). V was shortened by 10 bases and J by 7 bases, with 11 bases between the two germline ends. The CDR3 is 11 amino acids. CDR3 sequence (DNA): TGTGCCACCCAACTAGTTAATGAGCAGTTCTTC. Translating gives CATQLVNEQFF.